This entry lists 23 T cell receptor beta chains sequenced from one sample in a study of T-cell memory formation after mild COVID-19. TCRdb itself ran the 5' RACE reads through MiXCR, one entry per CDR3 protein. The sample contains about 400,000 distinct CDR3 sequences, more than 15% of which appear only once. Sequenced material: PBMCs or a T cell subset sorted from them (not recorded which). These receptors were taken from a man aged 18 to 29 who had mild COVID-19 (a few samples of this study predate the infection). Cell type and time point are not known.

There are a few counts of this clonotype. The chain carries TRBV11-1 and TRBJ2-5; 10 nucleotides agree with TRBD2. The CDR3 extends over 17 amino acids. V was pared by 5 bases and J by 2 bases, with 11 bases of the junction left unmatched. Germline V CDR1 and CDR2: SGHAT, FQDESV (reference sequence). CDR3 in amino acids: CASSPTSSGGRQETQYF. The DNA of the CDR3 is TGTGCCAGCAGCCCGACTTCTAGCGGGGGAAGACAAGAGACCCAGTACTTC.

Ten or more counts support this clonotype. The chain couples TRBV5-4 to TRBJ2-1; no firm D call. Germline V gives CDR1 SGHNT, CDR2 YYREEE (reference sequence). The ends were cut back, 0 bases at V and 5 bases at J, with 6 bases in the middle. The CDR3 loop spans 13 amino acids. This CDR3 is CASSLGPDNEQFF. CDR3 DNA sequence: TGTGCCAGCAGCTTGGGGCCCGACAATGAGCAGTTCTTC.

The chain couples TRBV4-2 to TRBJ2-7; D remains unclear. From germline, CDR1 is LGHNA and CDR2 YNFKEQ. V lost 0 bases to trimming and J lost 3 bases, with 6 bases between them. The CDR3 sequence is 13 residues long. CDR3 loop: CASSQEWLYEQYF. For the CDR3, the DNA is TGTGCCAGCAGCCAAGAGTGGCTCTACGAGCAGTACTTC.

This clonotype was counted between two and nine times. The chain joins TRBV29-1 to TRBJ2-7, with no clear D. Trimming pared 4 bases from V and 1 base from J, leaving 11 bases between. Germline V CDR1 and CDR2: SQVTM, ANQGSEA. The CDR3 spans 13 residues. The CDR3 sequence is CSVVEDASYEQYF. In DNA form, the CDR3 reads TGCAGCGTTGTCGAGGACGCTTCCTACGAGCAGTACTTC.

The CDR3 sequence: CATSTGGLAATDTQYF. The CDR3 DNA sequence: TGTGCCACCAGCACCGGCGGACTAGCGGCGACAGATACGCAGTATTTT. V gene TRBV15 combines with J gene TRBJ2-3, with 10 positions matching TRBD2. From germline, CDR1 is LNHNV and CDR2 YYDKDF (reference sequence). The length of the CDR3 is 16 residues. V lost 4 bases, J lost 3 bases, and 7 bases stayed unmatched.

The table lists this clonotype with a few counts. The CDR3 DNA follows: TGCAGTGCCAATTCACAGGGCTTCCTCGACAATGAGCAGTTCTTC. Its protein is CSANSQGFLDNEQFF. The chain uses TRBV20-1 and TRBJ2-1; possibly TRBD1 for D (6 bases). The CDR3 has 15 amino acids. Germline assignment: CDR1 DFQATT and CDR2 SNEGSKA (reference sequence). The V and J ends lost 6 bases and 5 bases respectively, with 20 bases between them.

CDR3 DNA sequence: TGTGCCAGCAGTTACTCATGGGACCGCACAGATACGCAGTATTTT. Its translation: CASSYSWDRTDTQYF. The chain has TRBV6-6 and TRBJ2-3; D is tentatively TRBD1 or TRBD2 (5 bases each). CDR1 and CDR2 (germline): MNHNY, SVGAGI (reference sequence). The CDR3 has 15 residues. Between the trimmed V and J ends, which lost 0 bases and 1 base, there was a span of 8 bases.

This clonotype turned up a few times. The genes are TRBV29-1 and TRBJ2-3; the D call may be TRBD1 or TRBD2 (6 bases each). V was trimmed by 4 bases and J by 1 base, leaving 15 bases between them. Germline CDR1 and CDR2: SQVTM and ANQGSEA. The CDR3 loop spans 15 amino acids. The CDR3 is CSVGGVGGGTDTQYF. The DNA of the CDR3 is TGCAGCGTTGGGGGGGTTGGGGGCGGCACAGATACGCAGTATTTT.

This clonotype was found a few times. The genes are TRBV7-9 and TRBJ2-7; 13 bases align to TRBD2. CDR1 is SEHNR and CDR2 is FQNEAQ in the germline V gene (reference sequence). J gave up 3 bases and V 5 bases, and 4 bases lay outside the gene matches. The CDR3 is 15 residues long. CDR3 residues: CASSAGLAGDYEQYF. The DNA for the CDR3 is TGTGCCAGCAGCGCTGGACTAGCGGGGGACTACGAGCAGTACTTC.

The chain links TRBV6-5 to TRBJ1-1; D unclear. CDR3 length equals 13 residues. Trimming took off 2 bases at V and 4 bases at J, with 8 bases between the two ends. Germline CDR1 MNHEY, CDR2 SVGAGI. This CDR3 reads CASSYGLGTEAFF. CDR3 bases: TGTGCCAGCAGTTACGGCTTGGGCACTGAAGCTTTCTTT.

The gene calls are TRBV5-1 and TRBJ2-1; 9 bases match TRBD1. J was trimmed by 7 bases and V by 4 bases; bases with no gene match: 6. Looked up from germline, CDR1 is SGHRS and CDR2 is YFSETQ. CDR3 size: 14 residues. The CDR3 sequence: CASSGDRASNEQFF. The CDR3 DNA follows: TGCGCCAGCAGCGGGGACAGGGCCTCTAATGAGCAGTTCTTC.

The chain recombines TRBV29-1 with TRBJ2-3; possibly TRBD2 for D (5 bases). Germline values: CDR1 SQVTM, CDR2 ANQGSEA. This CDR3 region has 13 residues. V lost 3 bases, J lost 0 bases, and 7 bases lay in between. This chain's CDR3 is CSVEGSSTDTQYF. Written as DNA, the CDR3 is TGCAGCGTTGAGGGGAGCAGCACAGATACGCAGTATTTT.

This clonotype was counted only a few times. The chain couples TRBV6-2 or TRBV6-3 to TRBJ2-7; a possible D gene is TRBD1 (7 bases). The V gene lost 5 bases and the J gene lost 2 bases, with 16 bases spanning the gap. This CDR3 contains 15 residues. Looked up from germline, CDR1 is MNHEY and CDR2 is SVGEGT. DNA for the CDR3: TGTGCCAGCAGTACTTACCAGGGGGGAGCCTACGAGCAGTACTTC. Translated: CASSTYQGGAYEQYF.

The sample holds a few counts of this clonotype. The chain recombines TRBV3-1 with TRBJ1-5, with a weak D call TRBD1 (5 bases). This CDR3 spans 15 amino acids. Trimming took off 0 bases at V and 6 bases at J, with 12 bases between the two ends. The germline V gene has CDR1 LGHDT and CDR2 YNNKEL (reference sequence). CDR3 in amino acids: CASSQDSAGSQPQHF. For the CDR3, the DNA is TGTGCCAGCAGCCAAGATTCGGCAGGGAGTCAGCCCCAGCATTTT.

This chain joins TRBV5-1 and TRBJ2-7, with D hard to call. Germline V gives CDR1 SGHRS, CDR2 YFSETQ. Trimming pared 0 bases from V and 2 bases from J, leaving 9 bases between. The CDR3 is made up of 14 amino acids. CDR3: CASSLDDCTYEQYF. CDR3 sequence (DNA): TGCGCCAGCAGCTTGGACGACTGCACCTACGAGCAGTACTTC.

The V gene is TRBV7-2, the J gene TRBJ1-3; D gene uncertain. The CDR3 has 15 residues. The V gene's germline CDR1 is SGHTA and CDR2 FQGNSA. Trimming shortened V by 4 bases and J by 4 bases, and 14 bases separated the two germline ends. CDR3 DNA: TGTGCCAGCAGCTATGGGCCCTCGGGCGGAAACACCATATATTTT. It codes for CASSYGPSGGNTIYF. Supplemented by reference TRBV7-2 and TRBJ1-3, the full variable domain reads GAGVSQSPSNKVTEKGKDVELRCDPISGHTALYWYRQSLGQGLEFLIYFQGNSAPDKSGLPSDRFSAERTGGSVSTLTIQRTQQEDSAVYLCASSYGPSGGNTIYFGEGSWLTVV.

This clonotype was found many times. This rearrangement joins TRBV5-1 to TRBJ2-6; 9 nucleotides align to TRBD1. Germline values: CDR1 SGHRS, CDR2 YFSETQ. V shed 9 bases, J shed 0 bases, and the junction held 10 bases outside the gene matches. The length of the CDR3 is 17 residues. Here the CDR3 DNA reads TGCGCCAACCAGGACAGGGGCCCTTTCTCTGGGGCCAACGTCCTGACTTTC. Translation: CANQDRGPFSGANVLTF.

This clonotype has ten or more counts. The V call is TRBV7-9, the J call TRBJ1-2, with TRBD1 matching 8 bases. The CDR3 is 15 amino acids. Per the germline V gene, CDR1 is SEHNR and CDR2 is FQNEAQ (reference sequence). The J segment lost 4 bases and the V segment lost 6 bases, leaving 10 bases of the junction unmatched. The CDR3 sequence: CASRPGQGESYGYTF. CDR3 nucleotide sequence: TGTGCCAGCAGACCCGGACAGGGAGAATCCTATGGCTACACCTTC. Filled out from reference TRBV7-9 and TRBJ1-2, the complete variable domain reads DTGVSQNPRHKITKRGQNVTFRCDPISEHNRLYWYRQTLGQGPEFLTYFQNEAQLEKSRLLSDRFSAERPKGSFSTLEIQRTEQGDSAMYLCASRPGQGESYGYTFGSGTRLTVV.

The chain is built from TRBV28 and TRBJ2-7; 8 nucleotides match TRBD2. Germline V gene sequence: CDR1 MDHEN, CDR2 SYDVKM. There are 15 residues in the CDR3. Trimming took 7 bases from V and 0 from J; bases not matched to a gene: 8. The CDR3 nucleotides read TGTGCCAGCACCCCGGGAGGGGGAAGCTCCTACGAGCAGTACGTC. Encoded protein: CASTPGGGSSYEQYV.

The rearrangement links TRBV9 to TRBJ2-7, with D perhaps given as TRBD1 or TRBD2 (5 bases each). The CDR3 contains 15 residues. The V gene lost 0 bases and the J gene lost 4 bases, with 14 bases spanning the gap. The germline V gene has CDR1 SGDLS and CDR2 YYNGEE. CDR3 DNA sequence: TGTGCCAGCAGCGTAGAGTGGGGCCGGGGATACGAGCAGTACTTC. This codes for CASSVEWGRGYEQYF.

This clonotype has only a few counts. V usage is TRBV7-8 and J usage is TRBJ1-2, with a tentative D call TRBD1 (5 bases). Trimming took off 3 bases at V and 2 bases at J, with 16 bases between the two ends. The CDR3 is 16 amino acids. Germline CDR1 and CDR2: SGHVS and FQNEAQ. The CDR3 bases are TGTGCCAGCAGCTTGCAGACAGACAAACCCAACTATGGCTACACCTTC. This sequence encodes CASSLQTDKPNYGYTF.

This clonotype was observed at least ten times. CDR3: CASSKQVRTEAFF. The CDR3 DNA reads TGTGCCAGCAGCAAACAGGTGCGCACTGAAGCTTTCTTT. The V call is TRBV7-3, the J call TRBJ1-1; D is possibly TRBD1 (5 bases). CDR3 length equals 13 residues. Deletions cut 5 bases from V and 4 bases from J, with 11 bases between. The germline gives CDR1 SGHTA, CDR2 FQGTGA.

This chain links TRBV4-2 with TRBJ2-3, with TRBD1 matching over 8 bases. Germline CDR1 and CDR2: LGHNA and YNFKEQ. V was pared by 3 bases and J by 0 bases, with 5 bases of the junction left unmatched. CDR3 length: 16 amino acids. The CDR3 protein is CASSQGQDPSTDTQYF. The DNA of the CDR3 is TGTGCCAGCAGCCAGGGACAGGACCCTAGCACAGATACGCAGTATTTT.